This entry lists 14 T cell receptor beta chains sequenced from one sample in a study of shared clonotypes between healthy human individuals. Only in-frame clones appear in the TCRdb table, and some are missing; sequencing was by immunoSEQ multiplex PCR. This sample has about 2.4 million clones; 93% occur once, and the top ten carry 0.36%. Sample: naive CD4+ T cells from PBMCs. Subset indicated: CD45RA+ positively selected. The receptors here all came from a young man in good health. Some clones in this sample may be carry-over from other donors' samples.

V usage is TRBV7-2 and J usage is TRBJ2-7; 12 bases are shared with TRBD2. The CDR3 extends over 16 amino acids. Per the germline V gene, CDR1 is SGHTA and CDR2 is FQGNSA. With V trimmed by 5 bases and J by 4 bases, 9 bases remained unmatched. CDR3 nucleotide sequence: TGTGCCAGCAGCCAAGGACTAGCGGGAAAGGTTTACGAGCAGTACTTC. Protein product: CASSQGLAGKVYEQYF. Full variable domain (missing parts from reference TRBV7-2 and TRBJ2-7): GAGVSQSPSNKVTEKGKDVELRCDPISGHTALYWYRQSLGQGLEFLIYFQGNSAPDKSGLPSDRFSAERTGGSVSTLTIQRTQQEDSAVYLCASSQGLAGKVYEQYFGPGTRLTVT.

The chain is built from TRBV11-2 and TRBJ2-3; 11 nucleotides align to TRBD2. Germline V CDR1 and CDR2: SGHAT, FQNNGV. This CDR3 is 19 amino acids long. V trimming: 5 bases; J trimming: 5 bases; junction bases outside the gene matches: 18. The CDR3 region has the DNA TGTGCCAGCAGCCACCCGGGACTAGCGGTCTCACGTTGGGAAGATACGCAGTATTTT. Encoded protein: CASSHPGLAVSRWEDTQYF.

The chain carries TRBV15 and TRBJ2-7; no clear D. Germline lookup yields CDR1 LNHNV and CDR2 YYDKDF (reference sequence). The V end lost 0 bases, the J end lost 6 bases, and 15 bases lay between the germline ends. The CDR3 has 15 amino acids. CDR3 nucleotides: TGTGCCACCAGCAGAGAGAGACCTCACCCTGCCGAGCAGTACTTC. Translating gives CATSRERPHPAEQYF.

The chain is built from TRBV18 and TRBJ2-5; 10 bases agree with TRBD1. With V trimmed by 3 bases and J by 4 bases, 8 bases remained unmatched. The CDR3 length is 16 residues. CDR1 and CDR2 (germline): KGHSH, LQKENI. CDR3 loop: CASSPNMGTGVETQYF. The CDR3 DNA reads TGTGCCAGCTCACCCAACATGGGGACAGGGGTAGAGACCCAGTACTTC.

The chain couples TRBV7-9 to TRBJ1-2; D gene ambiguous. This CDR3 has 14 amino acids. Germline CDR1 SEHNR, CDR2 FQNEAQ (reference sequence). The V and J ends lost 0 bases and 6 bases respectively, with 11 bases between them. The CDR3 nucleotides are TGTGCCAGCAGCTTAGCGGGAAGGGAGCATGGCTACACCTTC. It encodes CASSLAGREHGYTF.

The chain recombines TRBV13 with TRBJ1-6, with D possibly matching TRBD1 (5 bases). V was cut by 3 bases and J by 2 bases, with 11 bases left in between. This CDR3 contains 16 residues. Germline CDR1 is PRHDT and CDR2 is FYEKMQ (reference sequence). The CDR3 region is CASSFGGAAYNSPLHF. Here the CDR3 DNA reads TGTGCCAGCAGCTTTGGAGGGGCAGCCTATAATTCACCCCTCCACTTT.

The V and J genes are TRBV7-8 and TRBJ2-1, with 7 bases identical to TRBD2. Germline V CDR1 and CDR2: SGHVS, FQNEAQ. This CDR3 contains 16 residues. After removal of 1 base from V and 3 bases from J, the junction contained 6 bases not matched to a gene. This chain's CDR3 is CASSLVLGGSYNEQFF. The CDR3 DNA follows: TGTGCCAGCAGCTTAGTTCTCGGCGGGAGCTACAATGAGCAGTTCTTC.

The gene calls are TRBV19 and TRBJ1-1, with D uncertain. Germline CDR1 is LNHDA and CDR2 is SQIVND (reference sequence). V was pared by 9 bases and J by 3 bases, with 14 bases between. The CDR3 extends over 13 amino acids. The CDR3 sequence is CASRTWEDTEAFF. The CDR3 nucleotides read TGTGCCAGCCGGACGTGGGAGGACACTGAAGCTTTCTTT. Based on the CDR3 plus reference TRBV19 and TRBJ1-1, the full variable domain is DGGITQSPKYLFRKEGQNVTLSCEQNLNHDAMYWYRQDPGQGLRLIYYSQIVNDFQKGDIAEGYSVSREKKESFPLTVTSAQKNPTAFYLCASRTWEDTEAFFGQGTRLTVV.

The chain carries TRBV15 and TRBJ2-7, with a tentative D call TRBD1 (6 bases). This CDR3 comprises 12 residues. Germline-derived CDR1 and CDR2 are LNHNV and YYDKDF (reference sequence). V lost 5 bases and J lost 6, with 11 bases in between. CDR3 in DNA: TGTGCCACCAGCGGGACACTGGGCGAGCAGTACTTC. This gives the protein CATSGTLGEQYF.

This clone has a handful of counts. Written as DNA, the CDR3 is TGTGCCAGCAGTTACCTAACGGGACAGCCGGACACCTTC. Residues: CASSYLTGQPDTF. The chain has TRBV28 and TRBJ1-2, with 7 bases identical to TRBD1. This CDR3 comprises 13 residues. Germline V gene data show CDR1 as MDHEN and CDR2 as SYDVKM. With 4 bases clipped from V and 12 bases from J, the junction kept 11 bases outside the gene matches.

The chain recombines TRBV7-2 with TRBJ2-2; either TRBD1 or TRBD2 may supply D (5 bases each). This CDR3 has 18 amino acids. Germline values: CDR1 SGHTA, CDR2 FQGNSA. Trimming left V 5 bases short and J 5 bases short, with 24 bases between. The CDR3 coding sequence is TGTGCCAGCAGCCCACTTGGGCGAGGCCGTGAGGGGACCGGGGAGCTGTTTTTT. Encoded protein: CASSPLGRGREGTGELFF.

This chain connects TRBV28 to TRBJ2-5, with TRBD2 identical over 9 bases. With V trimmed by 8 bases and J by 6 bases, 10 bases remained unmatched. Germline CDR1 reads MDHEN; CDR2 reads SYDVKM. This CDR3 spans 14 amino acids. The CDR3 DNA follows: TGTGCCAGCGTTAGCGGGAGCAATCGGAAGACCCAGTACTTC. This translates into CASVSGSNRKTQYF.

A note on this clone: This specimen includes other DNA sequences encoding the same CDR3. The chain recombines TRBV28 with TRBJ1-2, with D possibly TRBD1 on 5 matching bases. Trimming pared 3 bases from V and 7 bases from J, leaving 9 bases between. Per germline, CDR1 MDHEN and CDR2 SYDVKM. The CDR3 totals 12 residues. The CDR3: CASSLLGLGYTF. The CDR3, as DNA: TGTGCCAGCAGTTTGCTGGGGCTTGGCTACACCTTC.

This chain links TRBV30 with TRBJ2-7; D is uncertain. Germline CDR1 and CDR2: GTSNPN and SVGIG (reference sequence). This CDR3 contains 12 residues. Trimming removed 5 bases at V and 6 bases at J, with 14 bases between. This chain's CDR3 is CAWGRLNSEQYF. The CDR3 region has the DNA TGTGCCTGGGGCCGCCTTAATTCCGAGCAGTACTTC.